The clone carrying this T cell receptor beta chain was counted many times. As yet, its antigen is unknown. The sample belongs to a study of response to subunit inactivated influenza vaccine. Per the germline V gene, CDR1 is SGHTA and CDR2 is FQGNSA. Trimming left V 6 bases short and J 4 bases short, with 9 bases between. The CDR3 totals 12 residues. TCRdb recomputed calls from the RT-PCR reads with MiXCR, one row per CDR3 protein. The data contain 150,000 to 200,000 distinct CDR3 sequences, 11% of them seen just once; the ten biggest clones take up approximately 13%. Study-level findings and limits: Every seasonal influenza vaccination brings in few new T cells, the authors suggested.

The receptor was derived from a man in his fifties who received an inactivated influenza vaccine. The material sequenced was non-naive T cells sorted from PBMCs, taken around seven weeks after vaccination. The chain links TRBV7-2 to TRBJ2-5, with D maybe TRBD2 (5 bases). The CDR3 DNA reads TGTGCCAGCAGTTTACGGGGAGAGACCCAGTACTTC. This gives the protein CASSLRGETQYF.